A selection of T cell receptor beta chains follows, all from one sample in a study of blood T cell repertoires in COVID-19. Measured with immunoSEQ multiplex PCR; TCRdb has only the in-frame clones, and not every one. The sample lists tens of thousands of clones; about 79% were seen once. Sequencing was done on a sample of peripheral blood. The receptors originated from a human donor with acute or convalescent COVID-19. The donor label of this sample is uncertain. Both conserved end residues are part of each CDR3. Fields, in order: D gene, clone size, J gene, V gene, CDR3 protein, CDR3 DNA. D genes are given only for firm matches. The size field is filled for only some rows; it gives once, few, many or a size class.

D gene: .
clone size: .
J gene: TRBJ2-7
V gene: TRBV4-2
CDR3 protein: CASSQDAGLFTGSSSYEQYF
CDR3 DNA: TGTGCCAGCAGCCAAGATGCGGGTCTGTTTACCGGGTCTAGCTCCTACGAGCAGTACTTC

D gene: TRBD1
clone size: .
J gene: TRBJ2-7
V gene: TRBV12-5
CDR3 protein: CASGYGPGTVVEQYF
CDR3 DNA: TGTGCTAGTGGTTACGGCCCCGGGACAGTAGTCGAGCAGTACTTC

D gene: TRBD1
clone size: .
J gene: TRBJ2-2
V gene: TRBV24-1
CDR3 protein: CAVRTGYTGELFF
CDR3 DNA: TGTGCCGTACGGACAGGGTACACCGGGGAGCTGTTTTTT

D gene: .
clone size: .
J gene: TRBJ2-7
V gene: TRBV14
CDR3 protein: CASSRTPGALNHEQYF
CDR3 DNA: TGTGCCAGCAGCCGGACCCCGGGAGCTCTCAACCACGAGCAGTACTTC

D gene: TRBD1
clone size: .
J gene: TRBJ1-2
V gene: TRBV6-5
CDR3 protein: CASRDRDLGYGYTF
CDR3 DNA: TGTGCCAGCAGGGACAGGGACTTAGGCTATGGCTACACCTTC

D gene: .
clone size: large
J gene: TRBJ1-5
V gene: TRBV7-9
CDR3 protein: CASSPWEGSEQPQHF
CDR3 DNA: TGTGCCAGCAGCCCCTGGGAGGGGTCGGAACAGCCCCAGCATTTT

D gene: TRBD1
clone size: .
J gene: TRBJ1-2
V gene: TRBV5-4
CDR3 protein: CASSLGGTGSLFYGYTF
CDR3 DNA: TGTGCCAGCAGCTTGGGAGGGACAGGGTCTCTCTTCTATGGCTACACCTTC

D gene: TRBD1
clone size: .
J gene: TRBJ2-7
V gene: TRBV12-3/TRBV12-4
CDR3 protein: CATGQGLSEQYF
CDR3 DNA: TGTGCCACCGGACAGGGGTTGAGCGAGCAGTACTTC

D gene: TRBD2
clone size: .
J gene: TRBJ2-3
V gene: TRBV28
CDR3 protein: CASSSQPSGPTDTQYF
CDR3 DNA: TGTGCCAGCAGTTCCCAGCCTAGCGGGCCCACAGATACGCAGTATTTT

D gene: TRBD1
clone size: .
J gene: TRBJ2-1
V gene: TRBV4-1
CDR3 protein: CASSRDRMDYNEQFF
CDR3 DNA: TGCGCCAGCAGCCGGGACAGGATGGATTACAATGAGCAGTTCTTC

D gene: .
clone size: .
J gene: TRBJ1-5
V gene: TRBV28
CDR3 protein: CATSPGYSNQPQHF
CDR3 DNA: TGTGCCACCTCCCCGGGGTATAGCAATCAGCCCCAGCATTTT

D gene: .
clone size: .
J gene: TRBJ2-2
V gene: TRBV6-1
CDR3 protein: CASSEGSGVNTGELFF
CDR3 DNA: TGTGCCAGCAGTGAAGGGTCCGGGGTCAATACCGGGGAGCTGTTTTTT

D gene: .
clone size: .
J gene: TRBJ1-3
V gene: TRBV5-1
CDR3 protein: CASSPGGVTGNTIYF
CDR3 DNA: TGCGCCAGCAGCCCCGGAGGGGTAACTGGAAACACCATATATTTT

D gene: .
clone size: once
J gene: TRBJ1-5
V gene: TRBV3-1/TRBV3-2
CDR3 protein: CASSQQQGGPNQPQHF
CDR3 DNA: TGTGCCAGCAGCCAACAGCAGGGAGGGCCCAATCAGCCCCAGCATTTT

D gene: TRBD1
clone size: .
J gene: TRBJ1-5
V gene: TRBV10-2
CDR3 protein: CASSDPGTGVDQPQHF
CDR3 DNA: TGCGCCAGCAGTGACCCAGGGACAGGGGTCGATCAGCCCCAGCATTTT

D gene: TRBD2
clone size: .
J gene: TRBJ2-7
V gene: TRBV6-5
CDR3 protein: CASSYTSGNSREQYF
CDR3 DNA: TGTGCCAGCAGTTATACGAGCGGGAATTCGCGCGAGCAGTACTTC

D gene: .
clone size: .
J gene: TRBJ1-1
V gene: TRBV11-1
CDR3 protein: CASSSRRNTEAFF
CDR3 DNA: TGTGCCAGCAGCTCCCGGAGGAACACTGAAGCTTTCTTT

D gene: .
clone size: .
J gene: TRBJ1-1
V gene: TRBV28
CDR3 protein: CASSSPGSMNTEAFF
CDR3 DNA: TGTGCCAGCAGTTCCCCAGGTTCCATGAACACTGAAGCTTTCTTT

D gene: .
clone size: .
J gene: TRBJ1-2
V gene: TRBV24-1
CDR3 protein: CATSDSDSTRGYTF
CDR3 DNA: TGTGCCACCAGTGACTCGGACAGTACCAGGGGCTACACCTTC

D gene: .
clone size: .
J gene: TRBJ1-2
V gene: TRBV3-1/TRBV3-2
CDR3 protein: CASSQGQGFFF
CDR3 DNA: TGTGCCAGCAGCCAAGGTCAGGGGTTCTTCTTC

D gene: TRBD2
clone size: once
J gene: TRBJ2-1
V gene: TRBV11-2
CDR3 protein: CASSLVRPSGGNEQFF
CDR3 DNA: TGTGCCAGCAGCTTAGTACGTCCTAGCGGGGGAAATGAGCAGTTCTTC

D gene: TRBD2
clone size: .
J gene: TRBJ2-7
V gene: TRBV27
CDR3 protein: CASSLIAGEQYF
CDR3 DNA: TGTGCCAGCAGTCTCATAGCGGGGGAGCAGTACTTC

D gene: .
clone size: .
J gene: TRBJ2-7
V gene: TRBV5-1
CDR3 protein: CASSPGVVSYEQYF
CDR3 DNA: TGCGCCAGCAGCCCAGGGGTAGTTTCCTACGAGCAGTACTTC

D gene: .
clone size: few
J gene: TRBJ2-7
V gene: TRBV4-3
CDR3 protein: CASSPDSYEQYF
CDR3 DNA: TGCGCCAGCAGTCCAGACTCCTACGAGCAGTACTTC

D gene: TRBD2
clone size: .
J gene: TRBJ2-7
V gene: TRBV7-2
CDR3 protein: CASSSSGGRYEQYF
CDR3 DNA: TGTGCCAGCAGCTCCAGCGGGGGGAGGTACGAGCAGTACTTC

D gene: TRBD2
clone size: .
J gene: TRBJ2-1
V gene: TRBV7-2
CDR3 protein: CASSAEGLAGGPRIEQFF
CDR3 DNA: TGTGCCAGCAGCGCGGAAGGACTAGCGGGGGGGCCCCGCATTGAGCAGTTCTTC

D gene: .
clone size: once
J gene: TRBJ2-1
V gene: TRBV7-9
CDR3 protein: CASSLGLGGSYNEQFF
CDR3 DNA: TGTGCCAGCAGCTTAGGCTTAGGGGGCTCCTACAATGAGCAGTTCTTC

D gene: .
clone size: .
J gene: TRBJ2-1
V gene: TRBV6-2/TRBV6-3
CDR3 protein: CASSQSGEQFF
CDR3 DNA: TGTGCCAGCAGCCAGTCAGGAGAGCAGTTCTTC

D gene: .
clone size: .
J gene: TRBJ1-1
V gene: TRBV2
CDR3 protein: CASSQNTEAFF
CDR3 DNA: TGTGCCAGCAGTCAGAACACTGAAGCTTTCTTT

D gene: TRBD1
clone size: .
J gene: TRBJ1-3
V gene: TRBV15
CDR3 protein: CATSRATGAAGNTIYF
CDR3 DNA: TGTGCCACCAGCAGGGCTACAGGGGCAGCTGGAAACACCATATATTTT

D gene: .
clone size: .
J gene: TRBJ2-7
V gene: TRBV6-2/TRBV6-3
CDR3 protein: CASSLQGPGLEQYF
CDR3 DNA: TGTGCCAGCAGCCTACAGGGGCCGGGACTCGAGCAGTACTTC

D gene: TRBD2
clone size: .
J gene: TRBJ2-2
V gene: TRBV10-1
CDR3 protein: CASSASGSDTGELFF
CDR3 DNA: TGCGCCAGCAGTGCGAGCGGGAGTGACACCGGGGAGCTGTTTTTT

D gene: TRBD1
clone size: .
J gene: TRBJ1-6
V gene: TRBV15
CDR3 protein: CATSRQGQGAPIRYNSPLHF
CDR3 DNA: TGTGCCACCAGCAGGCAGGGACAGGGGGCTCCGATCCGCTATAATTCACCCCTCCACTTT

D gene: .
clone size: once
J gene: TRBJ2-1
V gene: TRBV7-3
CDR3 protein: CASSLSGLDNEQFF
CDR3 DNA: TGTGCCAGCAGCTTATCCGGACTGGACAATGAGCAGTTCTTC

D gene: TRBD2
clone size: .
J gene: TRBJ2-3
V gene: TRBV7-3
CDR3 protein: CASSLTGIGGSGTSTDTQYF
CDR3 DNA: TGTGCCAGCAGCTTAACTGGGATCGGGGGTAGCGGGACGAGCACAGATACGCAGTATTTT

D gene: .
clone size: once
J gene: TRBJ1-5
V gene: TRBV19
CDR3 protein: CASRQGYQPQHF
CDR3 DNA: TGTGCCAGTAGACAGGGTTATCAGCCCCAGCATTTT

D gene: .
clone size: .
J gene: TRBJ2-7
V gene: TRBV28
CDR3 protein: CASSLYGSGSYEQYF
CDR3 DNA: TGTGCCAGCAGCCTATATGGAAGCGGCTCCTACGAGCAGTACTTC

D gene: .
clone size: few
J gene: TRBJ1-1
V gene: TRBV20-1
CDR3 protein: CSAQLNTEAFF
CDR3 DNA: TGCAGTGCGCAGTTGAACACTGAAGCTTTCTTT

D gene: TRBD1
clone size: .
J gene: TRBJ1-4
V gene: TRBV7-2
CDR3 protein: CASSKDRGRNEKLFF
CDR3 DNA: TGTGCCAGCAGCAAGGACAGGGGGCGGAATGAAAAACTGTTTTTT

D gene: .
clone size: .
J gene: TRBJ1-5
V gene: TRBV19
CDR3 protein: CASSIVPRGTYSNQPQHF
CDR3 DNA: TGTGCCAGTAGTATTGTTCCTAGGGGAACCTATAGCAATCAGCCCCAGCATTTT

D gene: .
clone size: .
J gene: TRBJ2-1
V gene: TRBV7-8
CDR3 protein: CASSLARGPWNEQFF
CDR3 DNA: TGTGCCAGCAGCTTAGCGCGGGGACCTTGGAATGAGCAGTTCTTC

D gene: TRBD2
clone size: .
J gene: TRBJ2-7
V gene: TRBV10-3
CDR3 protein: CAISAPLAGGNYEQYF
CDR3 DNA: TGTGCCATCAGTGCCCCACTAGCGGGGGGAAACTACGAGCAGTACTTC

D gene: .
clone size: .
J gene: TRBJ2-3
V gene: TRBV6-5
CDR3 protein: CASSYLWATDTQYF
CDR3 DNA: TGTGCCAGCAGTTACCTGTGGGCTACAGATACGCAGTATTTT

D gene: TRBD2
clone size: .
J gene: TRBJ2-1
V gene: TRBV5-1
CDR3 protein: CASSNLAGGSYNEQFF
CDR3 DNA: TGCGCCAGCAGCAATCTAGCGGGAGGGTCCTACAATGAGCAGTTCTTC

D gene: TRBD1
clone size: once
J gene: TRBJ1-6
V gene: TRBV4-1
CDR3 protein: CASSRYRDRVSPLHF
CDR3 DNA: TGCGCCAGCAGTCGGTACCGGGACAGGGTTTCACCCCTCCACTTT

D gene: TRBD1
clone size: .
J gene: TRBJ1-2
V gene: TRBV5-1
CDR3 protein: CASSLTGVHYGYTF
CDR3 DNA: TGCGCCAGCAGCTTGACAGGGGTCCACTATGGCTACACCTTC

D gene: .
clone size: once
J gene: TRBJ1-2
V gene: TRBV29-1
CDR3 protein: CSVYTRGYGYTF
CDR3 DNA: TGCAGCGTTTACACCCGAGGCTATGGCTACACCTTC

D gene: TRBD1
clone size: .
J gene: TRBJ1-6
V gene: TRBV5-1
CDR3 protein: CASSLATGANSPLHF
CDR3 DNA: TGCGCCAGCAGCTTGGCTACAGGGGCTAATTCACCCCTCCACTTT

D gene: .
clone size: .
J gene: TRBJ2-5
V gene: TRBV3-1/TRBV3-2
CDR3 protein: CASSPRGLQETQYF
CDR3 DNA: TGTGCCAGCAGCCCCAGAGGACTCCAAGAGACCCAGTACTTC

D gene: .
clone size: .
J gene: TRBJ1-1
V gene: TRBV20-1
CDR3 protein: CSATEQVATEAFF
CDR3 DNA: TGCAGTGCTACTGAACAGGTCGCCACTGAAGCTTTCTTT

D gene: .
clone size: .
J gene: TRBJ1-3
V gene: TRBV5-4
CDR3 protein: CASSLQGSGNTIYF
CDR3 DNA: TGTGCCAGCAGCTTGCAGGGGTCTGGAAACACCATATATTTT

D gene: TRBD1
clone size: once
J gene: TRBJ1-6
V gene: TRBV2
CDR3 protein: CASQGAGPLRDSPLHF
CDR3 DNA: TGTGCCAGTCAGGGGGCCGGGCCCCTAAGGGATTCACCCCTCCACTTT

D gene: .
clone size: .
J gene: TRBJ1-4
V gene: TRBV6-5
CDR3 protein: CASSLRRQASNEKLFF
CDR3 DNA: TGTGCCAGCAGTTTGCGACGACAGGCCTCAAATGAAAAACTGTTTTTT

D gene: TRBD2
clone size: .
J gene: TRBJ2-7
V gene: TRBV4-2
CDR3 protein: CASSQAVGTGTSSYEQYF
CDR3 DNA: TGTGCCAGCAGCCAAGCCGTTGGGACCGGGACTAGTAGTTACGAGCAGTACTTC

D gene: .
clone size: .
J gene: TRBJ2-1
V gene: TRBV9
CDR3 protein: CASSETEVVSYNEQFF
CDR3 DNA: TGTGCCAGCAGCGAGACCGAGGTGGTATCCTACAATGAGCAGTTCTTC

D gene: .
clone size: .
J gene: TRBJ1-2
V gene: TRBV28
CDR3 protein: CASSRGQLSGYTF
CDR3 DNA: TGTGCCAGCAGTCGAGGACAGCTTAGTGGCTACACCTTC

D gene: .
clone size: .
J gene: TRBJ1-5
V gene: TRBV7-6
CDR3 protein: CASSLGPGGYNQPQHF
CDR3 DNA: TGTGCCAGCAGCTTAGGCCCGGGGGGTTACAATCAGCCCCAGCATTTT